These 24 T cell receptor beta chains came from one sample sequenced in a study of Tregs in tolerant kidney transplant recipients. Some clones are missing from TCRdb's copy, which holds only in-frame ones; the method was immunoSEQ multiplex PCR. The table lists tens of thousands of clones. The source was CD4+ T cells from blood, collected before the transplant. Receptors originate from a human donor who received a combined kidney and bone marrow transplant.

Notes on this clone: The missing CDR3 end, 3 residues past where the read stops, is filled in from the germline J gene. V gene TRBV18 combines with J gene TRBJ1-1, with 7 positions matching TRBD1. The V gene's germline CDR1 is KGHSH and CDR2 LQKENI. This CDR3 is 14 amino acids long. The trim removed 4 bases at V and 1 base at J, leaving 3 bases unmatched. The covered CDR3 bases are TGTGCCAGCTCACGGGACAGTGGGAACACTGAA. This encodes CASSRDSGNTE. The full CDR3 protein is CASSRDSGNTEAFF. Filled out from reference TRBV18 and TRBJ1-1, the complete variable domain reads NAGVMQNPRHLVRRRGQEARLRCSPMKGHSHVYWYRQLPEEGLKFMVYLQKENIIDESGMPKERFSAEFPKEGPSILRIQQVVRGDSAAYFCASSRDSGNTEAFFGQGTRLTVV.

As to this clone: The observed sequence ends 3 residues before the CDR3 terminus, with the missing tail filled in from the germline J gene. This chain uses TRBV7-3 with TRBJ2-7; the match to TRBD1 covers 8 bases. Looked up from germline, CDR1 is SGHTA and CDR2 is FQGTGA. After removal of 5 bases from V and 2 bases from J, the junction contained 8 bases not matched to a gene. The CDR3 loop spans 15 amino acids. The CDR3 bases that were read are TGTGCCAGCAGCCCTCGACAGGGGTTAACCTACGAG. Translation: CASSPRQGLTYE. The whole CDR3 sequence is CASSPRQGLTYEQYF.

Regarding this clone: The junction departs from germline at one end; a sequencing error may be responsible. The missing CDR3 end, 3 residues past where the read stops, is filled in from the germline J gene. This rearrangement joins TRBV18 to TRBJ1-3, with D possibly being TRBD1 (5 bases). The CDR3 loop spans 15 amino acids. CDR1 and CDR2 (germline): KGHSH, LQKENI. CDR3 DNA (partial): TGTGCCAGCTCACCGGCAGGGAGCTCTGAAAACACC. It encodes CASSPAGSSENT. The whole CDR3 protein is CASSPAGSSENTIYF.

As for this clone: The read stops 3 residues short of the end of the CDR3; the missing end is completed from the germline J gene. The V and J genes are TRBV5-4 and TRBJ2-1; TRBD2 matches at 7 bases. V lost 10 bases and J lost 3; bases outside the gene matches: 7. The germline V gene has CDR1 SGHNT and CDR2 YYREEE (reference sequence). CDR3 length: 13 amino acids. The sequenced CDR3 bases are TGTGCCTCGAGCGGGACCAACTACAATGAG. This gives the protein CASSGTNYNE. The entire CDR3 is CASSGTNYNEQFF.

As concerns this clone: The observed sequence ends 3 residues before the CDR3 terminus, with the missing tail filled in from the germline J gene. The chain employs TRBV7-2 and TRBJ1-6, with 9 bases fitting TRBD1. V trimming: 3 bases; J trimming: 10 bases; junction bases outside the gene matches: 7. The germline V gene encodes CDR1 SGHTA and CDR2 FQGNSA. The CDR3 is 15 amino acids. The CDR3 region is CASSLPGTGRSPLHF. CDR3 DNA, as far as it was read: TGTGCCAGCAGCTTGCCAGGGACAGGGAGATCACCC.

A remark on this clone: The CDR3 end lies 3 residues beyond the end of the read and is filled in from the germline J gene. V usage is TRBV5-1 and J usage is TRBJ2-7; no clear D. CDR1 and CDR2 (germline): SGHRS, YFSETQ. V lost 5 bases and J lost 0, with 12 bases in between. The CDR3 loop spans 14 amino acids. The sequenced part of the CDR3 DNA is TGCGCCAGCAGAACTATAGTCAACTCCTACGAG. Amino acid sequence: CASRTIVNSYE. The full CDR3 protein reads CASRTIVNSYEQYF.

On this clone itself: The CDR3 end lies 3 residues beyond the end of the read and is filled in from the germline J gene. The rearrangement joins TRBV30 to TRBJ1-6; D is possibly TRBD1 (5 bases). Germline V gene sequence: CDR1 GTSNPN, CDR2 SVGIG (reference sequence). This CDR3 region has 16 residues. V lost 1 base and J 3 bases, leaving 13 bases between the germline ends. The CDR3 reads CAWSGGLPLYNSPLHF. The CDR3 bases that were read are TGTGCCTGGAGTGGGGGCCTGCCTCTCTATAATTCACCC.

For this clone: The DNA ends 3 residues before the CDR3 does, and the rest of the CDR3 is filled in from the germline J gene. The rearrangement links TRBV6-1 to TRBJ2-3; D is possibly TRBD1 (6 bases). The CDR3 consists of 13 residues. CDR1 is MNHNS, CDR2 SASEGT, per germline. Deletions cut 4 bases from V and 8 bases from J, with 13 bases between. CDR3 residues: CASSVDRSGTQYF. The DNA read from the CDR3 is TGTGCCAGCAGTGTAGACAGGTCGGGTACG.

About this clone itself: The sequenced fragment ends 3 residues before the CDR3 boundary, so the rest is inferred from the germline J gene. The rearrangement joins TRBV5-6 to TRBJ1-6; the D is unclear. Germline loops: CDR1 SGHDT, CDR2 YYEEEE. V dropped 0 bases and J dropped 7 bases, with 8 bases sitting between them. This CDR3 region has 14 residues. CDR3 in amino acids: CASSLGLGNSPLHF. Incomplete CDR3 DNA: TGTGCCAGCAGCTTGGGACTCGGGAATTCACCC.

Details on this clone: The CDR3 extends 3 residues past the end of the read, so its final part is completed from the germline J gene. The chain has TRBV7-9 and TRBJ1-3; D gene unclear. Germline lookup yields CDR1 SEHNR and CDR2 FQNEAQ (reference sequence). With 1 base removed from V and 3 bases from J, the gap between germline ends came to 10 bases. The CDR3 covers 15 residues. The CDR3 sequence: CASSLGVDYGNTIYF. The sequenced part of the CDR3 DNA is TGTGCCAGCAGCTTAGGAGTAGATTATGGAAACACC.

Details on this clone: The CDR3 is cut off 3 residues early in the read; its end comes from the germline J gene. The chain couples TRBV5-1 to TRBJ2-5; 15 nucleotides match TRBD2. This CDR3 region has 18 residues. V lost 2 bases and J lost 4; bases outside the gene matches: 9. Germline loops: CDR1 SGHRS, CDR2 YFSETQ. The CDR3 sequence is CASSFGLAGGFGGETQYF. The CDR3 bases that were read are TGCGCCAGCAGCTTCGGACTAGCGGGAGGGTTCGGCGGAGAGACC.

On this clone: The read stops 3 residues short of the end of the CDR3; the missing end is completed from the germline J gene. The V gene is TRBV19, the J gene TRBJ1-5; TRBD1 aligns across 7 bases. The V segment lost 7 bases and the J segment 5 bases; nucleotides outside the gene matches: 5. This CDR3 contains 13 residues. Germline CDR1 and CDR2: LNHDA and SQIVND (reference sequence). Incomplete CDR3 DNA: TGTGCCAGTATGACAGGGATGGATCAGCCC. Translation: CASMTGMDQP. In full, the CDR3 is CASMTGMDQPQHF.

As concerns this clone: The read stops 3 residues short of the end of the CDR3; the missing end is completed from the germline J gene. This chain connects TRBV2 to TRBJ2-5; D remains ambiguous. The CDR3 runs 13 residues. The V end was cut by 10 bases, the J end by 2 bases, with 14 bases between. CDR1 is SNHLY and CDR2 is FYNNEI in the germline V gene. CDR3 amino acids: CAIDPDGQETQYF. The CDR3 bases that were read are TGTGCCATCGACCCTGACGGGCAAGAGACC.

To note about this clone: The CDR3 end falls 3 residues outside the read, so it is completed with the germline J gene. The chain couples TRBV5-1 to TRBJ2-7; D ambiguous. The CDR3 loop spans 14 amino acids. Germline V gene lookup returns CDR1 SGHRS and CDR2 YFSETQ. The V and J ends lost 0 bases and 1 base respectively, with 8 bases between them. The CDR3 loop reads CASSLEVTSYEQYF. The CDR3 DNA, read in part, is TGCGCCAGCAGCTTGGAGGTCACGTCCTACGAG. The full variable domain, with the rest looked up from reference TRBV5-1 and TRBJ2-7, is KAGVTQTPRYLIKTRGQQVTLSCSPISGHRSVSWYQQTPGQGLQFLFEYFSETQRNKGNFPGRFSGRQFSNSRSEMNVSTLELGDSALYLCASSLEVTSYEQYFGPGTRLTVT.

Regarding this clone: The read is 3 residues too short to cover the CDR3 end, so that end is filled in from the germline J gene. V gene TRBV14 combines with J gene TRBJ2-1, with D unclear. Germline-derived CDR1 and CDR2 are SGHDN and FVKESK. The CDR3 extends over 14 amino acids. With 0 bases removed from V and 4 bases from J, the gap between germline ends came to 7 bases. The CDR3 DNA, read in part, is TGTGCCAGCAGCCAAGATTCTAGTTACAATGAG. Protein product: CASSQDSSYNE. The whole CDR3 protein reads CASSQDSSYNEQFF.

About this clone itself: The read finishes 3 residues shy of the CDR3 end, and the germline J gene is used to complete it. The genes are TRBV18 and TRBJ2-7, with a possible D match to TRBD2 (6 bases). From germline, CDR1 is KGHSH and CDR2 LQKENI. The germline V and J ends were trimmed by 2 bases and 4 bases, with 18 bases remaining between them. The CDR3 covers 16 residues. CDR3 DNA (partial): TGTGCCAGCTCACCATACCTCGCCGGGGGAGAATACGAG. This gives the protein CASSPYLAGGEYE. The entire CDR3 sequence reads CASSPYLAGGEYEQYF.

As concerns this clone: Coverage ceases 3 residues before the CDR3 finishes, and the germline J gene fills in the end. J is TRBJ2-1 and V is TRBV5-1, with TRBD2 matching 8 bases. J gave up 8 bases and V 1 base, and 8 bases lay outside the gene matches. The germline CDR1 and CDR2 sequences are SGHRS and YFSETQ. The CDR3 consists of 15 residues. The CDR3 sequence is CASSLTSGSWDEQFF. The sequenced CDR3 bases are TGCGCCAGCAGCTTGACTAGCGGTTCTTGGGATGAG.

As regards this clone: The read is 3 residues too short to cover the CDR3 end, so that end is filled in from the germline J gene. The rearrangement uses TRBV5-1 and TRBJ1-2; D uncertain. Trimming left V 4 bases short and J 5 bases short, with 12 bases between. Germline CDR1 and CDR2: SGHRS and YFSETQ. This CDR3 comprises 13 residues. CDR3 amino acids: CASSQFFEYGYTF. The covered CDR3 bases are TGCGCCAGCAGCCAGTTTTTTGAGTATGGC.

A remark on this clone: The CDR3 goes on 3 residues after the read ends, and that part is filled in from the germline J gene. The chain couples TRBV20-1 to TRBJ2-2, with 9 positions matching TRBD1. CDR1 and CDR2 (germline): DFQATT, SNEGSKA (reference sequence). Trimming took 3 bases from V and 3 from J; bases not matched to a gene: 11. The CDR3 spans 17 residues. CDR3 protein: CSASDAPGQGDTGELFF. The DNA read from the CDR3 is TGCAGTGCTAGCGATGCCCCGGGACAGGGAGACACCGGGGAG.

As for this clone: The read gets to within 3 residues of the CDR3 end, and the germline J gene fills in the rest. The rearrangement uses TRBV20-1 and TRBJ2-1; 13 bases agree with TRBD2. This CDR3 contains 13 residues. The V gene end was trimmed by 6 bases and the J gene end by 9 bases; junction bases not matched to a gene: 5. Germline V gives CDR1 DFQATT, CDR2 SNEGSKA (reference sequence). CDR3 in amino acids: CSAGLAGDSEQFF. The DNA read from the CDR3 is TGCAGTGCCGGACTAGCGGGAGACAGTGAG.

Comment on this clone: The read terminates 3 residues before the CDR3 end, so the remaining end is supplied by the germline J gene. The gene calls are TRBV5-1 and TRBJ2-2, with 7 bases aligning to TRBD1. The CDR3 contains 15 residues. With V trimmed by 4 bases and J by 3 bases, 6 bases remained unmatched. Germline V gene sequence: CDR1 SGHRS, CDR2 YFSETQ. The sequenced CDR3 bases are TGCGCCAGCAGCGCCGGGACAGTGGACACCGGGGAG. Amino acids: CASSAGTVDTGE. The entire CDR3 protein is CASSAGTVDTGELFF.

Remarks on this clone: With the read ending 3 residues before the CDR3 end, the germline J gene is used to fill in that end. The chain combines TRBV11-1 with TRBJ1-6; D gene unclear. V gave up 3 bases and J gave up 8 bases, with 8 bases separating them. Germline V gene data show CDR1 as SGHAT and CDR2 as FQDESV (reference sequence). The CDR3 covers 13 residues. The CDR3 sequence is CASSFGLDSPLHF. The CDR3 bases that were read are TGTGCCAGCAGCTTCGGGTTGGATTCACCC.

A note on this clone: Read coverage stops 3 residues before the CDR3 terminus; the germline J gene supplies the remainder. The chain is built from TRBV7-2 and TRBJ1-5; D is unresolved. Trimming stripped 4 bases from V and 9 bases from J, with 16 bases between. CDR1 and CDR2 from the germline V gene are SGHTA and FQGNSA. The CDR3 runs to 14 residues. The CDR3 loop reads CASSYRGERGPQHF. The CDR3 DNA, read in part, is TGTGCCAGCAGCTACCGCGGGGAGCGCGGGCCC.

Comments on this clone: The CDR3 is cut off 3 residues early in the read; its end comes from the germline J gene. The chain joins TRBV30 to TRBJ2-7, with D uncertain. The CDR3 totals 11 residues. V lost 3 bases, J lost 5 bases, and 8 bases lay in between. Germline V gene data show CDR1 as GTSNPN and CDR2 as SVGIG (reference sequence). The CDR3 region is CAWRSHNEQYF. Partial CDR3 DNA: TGTGCCTGGAGGTCCCACAACGAG.